The source of this T cell receptor (beta chain) is a study of OX40 agonist ivuxolimab in advanced cancers. Study in general: Anti-PD-1, anti-PD-L1 or anti-CTLA-4 therapy given earlier was allowed, and roughly 40% had some.

CDR1 and CDR2 (germline): LGHNA, YNFKEQ. This CDR3 contains 12 residues. The V gene lost 5 bases and the J gene lost 10 bases, with 13 bases spanning the gap. Profiled with immunoSEQ multiplex PCR; TCRdb holds only in-frame clones, not every one. This table has around 140,000 clones, 93% appearing once. Autoimmune disease history or systemic immunosuppression meant exclusion. Blood got drawn at baseline, again on cycle 4 day 1, and then on cycle 7 day 1. The rearrangement joins TRBV4-2 to TRBJ2-3; the D call may be TRBD1 or TRBD2 (5 bases each). The sequence derives from an adult with an advanced solid tumor such as melanoma, head and neck, liver or kidney cancer. Sequenced here: CD4+ or CD8+ T cells sorted from blood, sampled in a trial of the OX40 agonist ivuxolimab. The CDR3 sequence: CASSSWDGAQYF. CDR3 sequence (DNA): TGTGCCAGCAGCTCCTGGGACGGCGCGCAGTATTTT.